Listed below are T cell receptor beta chains from one sample, sequenced in a study of OX40 agonist ivuxolimab in advanced cancers. Repertoires were generated with immunoSEQ multiplex PCR, while TCRdb's copy carries only in-frame clones and drops some. The sample includes 49,000 or so clones, roughly 84% seen only once; the top ten take 2.6%. The sample here was CD4+ or CD8+ T cells sorted from blood, taken in a trial of the OX40 agonist ivuxolimab. The receptors were gathered from an adult with an advanced solid tumor such as melanoma, head and neck, liver or kidney cancer. CDR3s include the opening cysteine and the closing phenylalanine or tryptophan. A D gene is named only where the DNA matches it firmly. Not every row has a clone size; where given, it reads once, few, many or a size class.

>-|TRBV2|-|TRBJ1-1
CASSEAGGGANTEAFF
TGTGCCAGCAGTGAAGCGGGAGGGGGGGCGAACACTGAAGCTTTCTTT
>-|TRBV19|-|TRBJ1-1
CASSIIPGRGNTEAFF
TGTGCCAGTAGTATAATTCCAGGGCGGGGGAACACTGAAGCTTTCTTT
>-|TRBV11-1|-|TRBJ2-1
CASSLDRAGGQFF
TGTGCCAGCAGCTTAGACCGAGCTGGAGGGCAGTTCTTC
>-|TRBV19|-|TRBJ1-5
CASSLRDGNQPQHF
TGTGCCAGTAGTTTAAGGGACGGAAATCAGCCCCAGCATTTT
>-|TRBV6-6|-|TRBJ2-1
CASSSGRRHEQFF
TGTGCCAGCAGTTCTGGGAGGAGGCATGAGCAGTTCTTC
>-|TRBV18|-|TRBJ2-2
CASSSSTGTGELFF
TGTGCCAGCTCATCCTCGACCGGAACCGGGGAGCTGTTTTTT
>-|TRBV23-1|-|TRBJ1-2
CAINHPKGHNYGYTF
TGCGCCATCAACCACCCCAAGGGACACAACTATGGCTACACCTTC
>-|TRBV11-2|TRBD2|TRBJ2-7
CASSPLAGRSYEQYF
TGTGCCAGCAGCCCCCTAGCGGGAAGAAGCTACGAGCAGTACTTC
>-|TRBV7-2|TRBD1|TRBJ2-7
CASSSTGYEQYF
TGTGCCAGCAGCTCGACAGGGTACGAGCAGTACTTC
>-|TRBV2|-|TRBJ2-1
CASSETVSYNEQFF
TGTGCCAGCAGTGAAACGGTTTCCTACAATGAGCAGTTCTTC
>-|TRBV19|-|TRBJ1-3
CASSPYRLLRGNTIYF
TGTGCCAGTAGTCCTTACCGCCTCCTGAGGGGAAACACCATATATTTT
>-|TRBV7-9|-|TRBJ2-7
CASSQARWGEQYF
TGCGCCAGCAGCCAAGCACGGTGGGGCGAGCAGTACTTC
>-|TRBV11-2|-|TRBJ2-3
CASSLEGRIKTDTQYF
TGTGCCAGCAGCTTAGAGGGGAGGATTAAGACAGATACGCAGTATTTT
>-|TRBV5-4|TRBD1|TRBJ1-2
CASSLRSTGSYGYTF
TGTGCCAGCAGCTTACGATCGACAGGGAGCTATGGCTACACCTTC
>-|TRBV7-3|TRBD1|TRBJ2-7
CASSLAGQGAYEQYF
TGTGCCAGCAGCTTAGCGGGCCAGGGGGCTTACGAGCAGTACTTC
>once|TRBV5-1|TRBD2|TRBJ2-1
CASSSGTSGYNEQFF
TGCGCCAGCAGCTCCGGGACTAGCGGTTACAATGAGCAGTTCTTC
>-|TRBV11-3|-|TRBJ2-3
CASSKGRGGNTDTQYF
TGTGCCAGCAGCAAAGGTCGGGGCGGGAACACAGATACGCAGTATTTT
>-|TRBV6-6|-|TRBJ2-7
CASSTGIPYEQYF
TGTGCCAGCAGTACGGGAATACCCTACGAGCAGTACTTC
>-|TRBV2|-|TRBJ2-7
CASTPGTLSYEQYF
TGTGCCAGCACTCCCGGGACACTTTCCTACGAGCAGTACTTC
>-|TRBV30|-|TRBJ1-4
CAWSGDGNEKLFF
TGTGCCTGGAGTGGGGACGGTAATGAAAAACTGTTTTTT
>once|TRBV6-1|TRBD1|TRBJ2-2
CASSRTGGNTGELFF
TGTGCCAGCTCACGGACAGGGGGGAACACCGGGGAGCTGTTTTTT
>-|TRBV5-1|TRBD2|TRBJ2-5
CASSLDGLAGETQYF
TGCGCCAGCAGTCTGGATGGACTAGCTGGGGAGACCCAGTACTTC
>-|TRBV6-5|-|TRBJ1-5
CASSEQGPLPQHF
TGTGCCAGCAGTGAGCAAGGCCCGCTGCCCCAGCATTTT
>once|TRBV7-9|-|TRBJ2-5
CASSSLVGTQYF
TGTGCCAGCAGCTCCCTCGTGGGGACCCAGTACTTC
>once|TRBV18|TRBD1|TRBJ1-1
CASSPWDRGWTEAFF
TGTGCCAGCTCACCGTGGGACAGGGGGTGGACTGAAGCTTTCTTT
>-|TRBV6-6|TRBD1|TRBJ1-6
CASSSDRGLGSPLHF
TGTGCCAGCAGTTCCGACAGGGGTCTGGGGTCACCCCTCCACTTT
>-|TRBV6-5|TRBD1|TRBJ1-2
CATGQGPNYGYTF
TGTGCCACCGGACAGGGTCCTAACTATGGCTACACCTTC
>-|TRBV2|TRBD1|TRBJ1-1
CASRKGPGQGNTEAFF
TGTGCCAGCAGGAAAGGGCCGGGACAGGGGAACACTGAAGCTTTCTTT
>few|TRBV27|TRBD2|TRBJ2-7
CASSLGGLRVYEQYF
TGTGCCAGCAGTTTGGGGGGACTACGAGTGTACGAGCAGTACTTC
>-|TRBV7-9|-|TRBJ1-2
CASSLSIGGYYGYTF
TGTGCCAGCAGCTTAAGCATAGGGGGGTACTATGGCTACACCTTC
>once|TRBV7-2|-|TRBJ1-2
CASSLTPGENGYTF
TGTGCCAGCAGCTTAACGCCAGGGGAGAATGGCTACACCTTC
>-|TRBV7-7|TRBD1|TRBJ2-1
CASSADRGRREQFF
TGTGCCAGCAGCGCCGACAGGGGGCGAAGGGAGCAGTTCTTC
>-|TRBV4-1|-|TRBJ1-1
CASSQVLPGDTEAFF
TGCGCCAGCAGCCAAGTGCTTCCAGGAGACACTGAAGCTTTCTTT
>-|TRBV19|TRBD1|TRBJ2-5
CASSTQGAGETQYF
TGTGCCAGTAGTACACAGGGGGCTGGGGAGACCCAGTACTTC
>-|TRBV15|-|TRBJ2-7
CATSRDLGGRSYEQYF
TGTGCCACCAGCAGAGATTTGGGGGGTAGGTCCTACGAGCAGTACTTC
>-|TRBV4-3|-|TRBJ1-4
CASSQGLSSEKLFF
TGCGCCAGCAGCCAAGGACTCAGCAGCGAAAAACTGTTTTTT
>-|TRBV6-5|-|TRBJ2-5
CASSPTGQETQYF
TGTGCCAGCAGCCCGACTGGGCAAGAGACCCAGTACTTC
>-|TRBV19|-|TRBJ2-3
CASSIGVTASTDTQYF
TGTGCCAGTAGTATAGGCGTCACAGCAAGCACAGATACGCAGTATTTT
>-|TRBV18|-|TRBJ1-1
CASSPDVWTEAFF
TGTGCCAGCTCACCAGATGTTTGGACTGAAGCTTTCTTT
>-|TRBV10-3|TRBD2|TRBJ2-4
CAISEGDGRAKNIQYF
TGTGCCATCAGTGAGGGGGACGGGAGGGCCAAAAACATTCAGTACTTC
>-|TRBV5-4|-|TRBJ2-1
CASSLELGTRNEQFF
TGTGCCAGCAGCTTGGAGTTGGGGACCCGCAATGAGCAGTTCTTC
>-|TRBV7-9|TRBD2|TRBJ2-7
CASSSSSSGSLGEQYF
TGTGCCAGCAGTTCCAGTTCTAGCGGGAGTTTGGGGGAGCAGTACTTC
>-|TRBV10-3|-|TRBJ1-2
CAIRVGNYGYTF
TGTGCCATCAGGGTCGGGAACTATGGCTACACCTTC
>-|TRBV2|-|TRBJ1-1
CASRRDLNTEAFF
TGTGCCAGCAGACGGGATTTGAACACTGAAGCTTTCTTT
>-|TRBV7-2|TRBD2|TRBJ2-2
CASSLGSGGASGELFF
TGTGCCAGCAGCTTAGGAAGCGGGGGGGCGTCCGGGGAGCTGTTTTTT
>-|TRBV5-1|TRBD2|TRBJ2-1
CASSTRGRASGGAFSGYNEQFF
TGCGCCAGCAGCACCCGCGGGAGGGCGAGCGGGGGGGCGTTTTCTGGATACAATGAGCAGTTCTTC
>once|TRBV6-1|-|TRBJ1-2
CASSYYGGGYTF
TGTGCCAGCAGTTATTATGGGGGTGGCTACACCTTC
>once|TRBV5-1|-|TRBJ2-7
CASSDTTGSRGEQYF
TGCGCCAGCAGCGATACAACAGGGTCTCGGGGCGAGCAGTACTTC
>-|TRBV7-3|-|TRBJ1-3
CASSPRGGDTIYF
TGTGCCAGCAGCCCAAGAGGGGGAGACACCATATATTTT
>few|TRBV30|-|TRBJ2-7
CATEGAGYEQYF
TGTGCCACCGAGGGAGCGGGTTACGAGCAGTACTTC